This TCR beta chain appears in the sequencing data of a study of blood T cells in healthy people across ages. This clonotype was found a few times. The use of a sample-barcoded 5' primer and a J-beta primer mix characterized a second PCR of about 7 to 12 cycles. TCRdb reanalysed the 5' RACE reads using MiXCR and keeps one entry per CDR3 protein. The sample shows fewer than 950,000 distinct CDR3 sequences, 36% of them seen only once. V was pared by 3 bases and J by 7 bases, with 14 bases of the junction left unmatched. The germline V gene has CDR1 MGHRA and CDR2 YSYEKL. The CDR3 extends over 16 amino acids.

The clonotype comes from a man between 18 and 35 years old in good health. This chain connects TRBV4-1 to TRBJ1-1; 7 nucleotides align to TRBD1. Sequencing input: blood. Written as DNA, the CDR3 is TGCGCCAGCAGCCATGACACCGGGACAGTATTAAATGAAGCTTTCTTT. This translates into CASSHDTGTVLNEAFF.